This entry concerns a single TCR beta chain. The data were taken from a study of naive and memory T cell subsets. Two oligonucleotides, mixed equimolar, formed the beta constant-region primer covering TRBC1 and TRBC2. The ligated cDNA underwent four PCR rounds using SP2 and nested alpha and beta constant-region primers. TCRdb passed the UMI-ligation and nested PCR reads through MiXCR, listing each CDR3 protein once. The sample has roughly 80,000 distinct CDR3 sequences; about 10% are singletons. Per germline, CDR1 SGHVS and CDR2 FQNEAQ. Trimming took 7 bases from V and 5 from J, leaving 27 bases between them. There are 18 residues in the CDR3.

The TCR comes from a human donor in good health. Sequenced material: naive CD8+ T cells from blood. The gene calls are TRBV7-8 and TRBJ1-5; D is perhaps TRBD1 (6 bases). CDR3: CASKNAETGVLGDQPQHF. In nucleotides, the CDR3 is TGTGCCAGCAAAAACGCCGAGACAGGAGTACTCGGAGATCAGCCCCAGCATTTT.